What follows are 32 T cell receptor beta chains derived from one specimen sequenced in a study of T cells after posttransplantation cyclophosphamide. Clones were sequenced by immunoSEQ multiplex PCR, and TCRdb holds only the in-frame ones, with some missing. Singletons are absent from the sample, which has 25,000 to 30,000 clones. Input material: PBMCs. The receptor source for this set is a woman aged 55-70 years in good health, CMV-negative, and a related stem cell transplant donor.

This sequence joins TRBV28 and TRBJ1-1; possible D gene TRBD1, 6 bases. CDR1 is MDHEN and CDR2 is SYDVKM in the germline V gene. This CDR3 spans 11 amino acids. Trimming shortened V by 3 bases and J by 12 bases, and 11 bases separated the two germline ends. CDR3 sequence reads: CASSFRGLTFF. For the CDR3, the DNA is TGTGCCAGCAGTTTCAGGGGTCTGACTTTCTTT.

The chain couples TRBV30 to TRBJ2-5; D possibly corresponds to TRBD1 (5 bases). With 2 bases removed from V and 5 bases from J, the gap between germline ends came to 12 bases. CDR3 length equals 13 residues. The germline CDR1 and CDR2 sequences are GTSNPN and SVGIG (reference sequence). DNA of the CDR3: TGTGCCTGGAGTCAAGACAGTTACGAGACCCAGTACTTC. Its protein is CAWSQDSYETQYF.

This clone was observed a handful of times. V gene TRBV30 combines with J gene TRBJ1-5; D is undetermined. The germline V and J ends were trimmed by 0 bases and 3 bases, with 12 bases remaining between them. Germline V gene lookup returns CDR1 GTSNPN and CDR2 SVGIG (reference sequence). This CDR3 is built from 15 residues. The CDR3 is CAWSVLQASNQPQHF. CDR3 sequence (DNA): TGTGCCTGGAGTGTACTCCAGGCATCCAATCAGCCCCAGCATTTT.

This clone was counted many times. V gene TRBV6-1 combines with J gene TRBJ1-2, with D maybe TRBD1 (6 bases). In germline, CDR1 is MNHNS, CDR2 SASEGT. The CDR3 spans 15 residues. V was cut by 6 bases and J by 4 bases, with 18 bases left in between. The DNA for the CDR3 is TGTGCCAGCAGGCACCTTTTGCAGGGGAGCTATGGCTACACCTTC. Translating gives CASRHLLQGSYGYTF.

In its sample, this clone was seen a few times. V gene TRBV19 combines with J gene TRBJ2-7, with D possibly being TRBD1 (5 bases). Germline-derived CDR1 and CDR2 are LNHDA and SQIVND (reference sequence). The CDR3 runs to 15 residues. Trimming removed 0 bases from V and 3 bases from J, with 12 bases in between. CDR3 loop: CASSIDLRDGYEQYF. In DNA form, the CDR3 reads TGTGCCAGTAGTATAGACCTCAGGGATGGCTACGAGCAGTACTTC.

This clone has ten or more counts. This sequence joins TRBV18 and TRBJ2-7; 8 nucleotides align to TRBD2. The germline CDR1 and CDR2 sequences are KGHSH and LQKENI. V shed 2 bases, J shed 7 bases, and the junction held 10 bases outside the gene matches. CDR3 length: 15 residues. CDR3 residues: CASSPGSGSWEEQYF. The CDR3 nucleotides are TGTGCCAGCTCACCAGGCAGCGGGAGCTGGGAAGAGCAGTACTTC.

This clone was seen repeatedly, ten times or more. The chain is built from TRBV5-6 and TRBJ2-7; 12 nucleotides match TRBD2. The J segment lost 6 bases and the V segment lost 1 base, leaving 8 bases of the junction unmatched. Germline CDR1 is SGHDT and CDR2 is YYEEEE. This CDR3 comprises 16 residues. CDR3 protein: CASSLRLAGVVGEQYF. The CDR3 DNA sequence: TGTGCCAGCAGCTTGAGACTAGCGGGAGTGGTAGGCGAGCAGTACTTC.

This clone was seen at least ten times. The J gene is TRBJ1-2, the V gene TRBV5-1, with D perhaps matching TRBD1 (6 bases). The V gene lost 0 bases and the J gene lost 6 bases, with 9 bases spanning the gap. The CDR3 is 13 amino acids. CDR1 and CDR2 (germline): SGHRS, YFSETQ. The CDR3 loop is CASSLGQVNGYTF. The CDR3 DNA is TGCGCCAGCAGCTTGGGACAGGTCAATGGCTACACCTTC.

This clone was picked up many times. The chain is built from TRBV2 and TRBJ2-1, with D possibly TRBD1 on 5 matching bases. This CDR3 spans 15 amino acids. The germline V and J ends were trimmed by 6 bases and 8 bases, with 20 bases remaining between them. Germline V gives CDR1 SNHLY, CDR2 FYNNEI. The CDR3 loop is CASRRLGVQGDEQFF. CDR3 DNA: TGTGCCAGCAGGAGGTTAGGGGTCCAAGGCGATGAGCAGTTCTTC.

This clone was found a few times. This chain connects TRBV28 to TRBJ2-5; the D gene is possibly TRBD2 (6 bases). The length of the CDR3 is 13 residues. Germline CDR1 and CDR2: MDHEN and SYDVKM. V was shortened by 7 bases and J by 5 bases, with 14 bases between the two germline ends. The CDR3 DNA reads TGTGCCAGCACCCGGGCGGGGAGGGAGACCCAGTACTTC. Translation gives CASTRAGRETQYF.

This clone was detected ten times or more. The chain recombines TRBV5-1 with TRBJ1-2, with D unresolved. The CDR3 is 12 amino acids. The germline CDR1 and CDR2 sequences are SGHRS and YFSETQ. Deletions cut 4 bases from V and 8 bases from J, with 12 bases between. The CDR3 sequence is CASSRGVGGYTF. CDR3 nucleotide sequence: TGCGCCAGCAGCCGGGGAGTGGGAGGCTACACCTTC.

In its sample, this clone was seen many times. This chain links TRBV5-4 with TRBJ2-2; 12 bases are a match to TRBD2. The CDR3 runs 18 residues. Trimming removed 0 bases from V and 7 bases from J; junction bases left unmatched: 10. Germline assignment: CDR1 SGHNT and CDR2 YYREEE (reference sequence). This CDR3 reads CASSLAKASGGALGELFF. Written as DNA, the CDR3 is TGTGCCAGCAGCTTGGCCAAGGCTAGCGGGGGGGCACTCGGGGAGCTGTTTTTT.

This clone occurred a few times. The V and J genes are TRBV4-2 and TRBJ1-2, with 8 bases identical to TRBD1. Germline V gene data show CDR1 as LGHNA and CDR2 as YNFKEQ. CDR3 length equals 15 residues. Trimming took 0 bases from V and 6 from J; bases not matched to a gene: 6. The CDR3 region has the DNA TGTGCCAGCAGCCAAGATTCGCAGGGGGCTGATGGCTACACCTTC. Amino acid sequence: CASSQDSQGADGYTF.

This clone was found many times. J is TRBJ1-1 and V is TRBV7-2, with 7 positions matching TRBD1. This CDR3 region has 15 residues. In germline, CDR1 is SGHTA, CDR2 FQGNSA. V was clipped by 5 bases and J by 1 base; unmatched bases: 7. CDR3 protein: CASSATGASNTEAFF. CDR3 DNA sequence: TGTGCCAGCAGCGCCACAGGGGCTTCGAACACTGAAGCTTTCTTT.

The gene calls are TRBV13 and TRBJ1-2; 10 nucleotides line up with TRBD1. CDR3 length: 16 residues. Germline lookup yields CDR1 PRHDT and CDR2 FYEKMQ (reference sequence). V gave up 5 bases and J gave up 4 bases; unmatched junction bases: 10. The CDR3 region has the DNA TGTGCCAGCAGCCGTCTTTTTGGGACAGGGGTCTATGGCTACACCTTC. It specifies CASSRLFGTGVYGYTF. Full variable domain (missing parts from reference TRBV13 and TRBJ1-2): AAGVIQSPRHLIKEKRETATLKCYPIPRHDTVYWYQQGPGQDPQFLISFYEKMQSDKGSIPDRFSAQQFSDYHSELNMSSLELGDSALYFCASSRLFGTGVYGYTFGSGTRLTVV.

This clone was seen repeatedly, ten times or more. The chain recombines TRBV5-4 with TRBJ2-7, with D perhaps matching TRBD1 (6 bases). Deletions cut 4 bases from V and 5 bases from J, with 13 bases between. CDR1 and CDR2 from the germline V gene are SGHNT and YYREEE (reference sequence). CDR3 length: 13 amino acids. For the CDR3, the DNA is TGTGCCAGCAGCCCTATCCCAGGGGACGAGCAGTACTTC. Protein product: CASSPIPGDEQYF.

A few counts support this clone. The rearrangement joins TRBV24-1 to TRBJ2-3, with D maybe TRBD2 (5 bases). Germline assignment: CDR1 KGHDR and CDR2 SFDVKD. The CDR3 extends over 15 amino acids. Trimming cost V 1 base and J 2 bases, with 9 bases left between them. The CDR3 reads CATSDFLLATDTQYF. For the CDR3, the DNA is TGTGCCACCAGTGATTTCTTGCTAGCCACAGATACGCAGTATTTT.

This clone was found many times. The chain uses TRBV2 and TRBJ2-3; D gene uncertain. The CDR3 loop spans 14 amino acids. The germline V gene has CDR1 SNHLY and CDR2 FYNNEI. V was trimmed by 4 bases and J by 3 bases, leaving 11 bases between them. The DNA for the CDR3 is TGTGCCAGCAGTGGGCAGGTAGGGACAGATACGCAGTATTTT. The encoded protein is CASSGQVGTDTQYF.

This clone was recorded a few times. Here the CDR3 DNA reads TGTGCCAGCAGTCTAACGGGGGTTACTGAAGCTTTCTTT. Its protein product is CASSLTGVTEAFF. This sequence joins TRBV7-6 and TRBJ1-1, with TRBD1 as a possible D gene (5 bases). Germline values: CDR1 SGHVS, CDR2 FNYEAQ. The germline V and J ends were trimmed by 6 bases and 5 bases, with 13 bases remaining between them. There are 13 residues in the CDR3.

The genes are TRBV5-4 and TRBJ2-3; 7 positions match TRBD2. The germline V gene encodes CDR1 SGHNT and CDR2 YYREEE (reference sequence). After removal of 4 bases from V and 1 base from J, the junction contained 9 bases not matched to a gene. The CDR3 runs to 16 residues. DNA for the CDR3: TGTGCCAGCAGCAGTGGACTAGTGGTTGGCACAGATACGCAGTATTTT. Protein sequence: CASSSGLVVGTDTQYF.

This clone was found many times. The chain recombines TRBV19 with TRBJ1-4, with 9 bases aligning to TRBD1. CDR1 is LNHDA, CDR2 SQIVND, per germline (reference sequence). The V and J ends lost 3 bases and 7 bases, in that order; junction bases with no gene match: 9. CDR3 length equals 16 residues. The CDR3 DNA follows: TGTGCCAGTAGTATCGGTGGACAGGGGTTAAGTGAAAAACTGTTTTTT. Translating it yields CASSIGGQGLSEKLFF.

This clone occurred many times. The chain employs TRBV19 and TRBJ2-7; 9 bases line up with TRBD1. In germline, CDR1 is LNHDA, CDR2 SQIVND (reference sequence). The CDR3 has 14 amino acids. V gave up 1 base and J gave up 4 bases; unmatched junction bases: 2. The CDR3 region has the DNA TGTGCCAGTAGTATAGCTGGGACAGGGTACGAGCAGTACTTC. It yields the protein CASSIAGTGYEQYF.

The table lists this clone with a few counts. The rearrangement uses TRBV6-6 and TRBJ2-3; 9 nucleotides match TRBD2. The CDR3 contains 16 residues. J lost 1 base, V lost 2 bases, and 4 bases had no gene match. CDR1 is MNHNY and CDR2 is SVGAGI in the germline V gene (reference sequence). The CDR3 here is CASSYSAGGRTDTQYF. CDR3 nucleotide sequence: TGTGCCAGCAGTTACAGCGCGGGGGGGCGCACAGATACGCAGTATTTT.

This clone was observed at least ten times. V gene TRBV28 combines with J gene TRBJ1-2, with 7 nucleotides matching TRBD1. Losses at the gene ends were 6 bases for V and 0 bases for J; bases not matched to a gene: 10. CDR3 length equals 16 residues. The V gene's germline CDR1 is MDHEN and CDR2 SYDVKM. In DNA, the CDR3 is TGTGCCAGCAGGCGAGGTTGGGACAGCTCTAACTATGGCTACACCTTC. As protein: CASRRGWDSSNYGYTF.

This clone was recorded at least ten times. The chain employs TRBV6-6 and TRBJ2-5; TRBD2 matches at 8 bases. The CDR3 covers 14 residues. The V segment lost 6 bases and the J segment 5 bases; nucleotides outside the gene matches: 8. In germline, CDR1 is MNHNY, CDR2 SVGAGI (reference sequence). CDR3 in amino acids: CASSPSGGGETQYF. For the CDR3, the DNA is TGTGCCAGCAGCCCCAGCGGGGGTGGGGAGACCCAGTACTTC.

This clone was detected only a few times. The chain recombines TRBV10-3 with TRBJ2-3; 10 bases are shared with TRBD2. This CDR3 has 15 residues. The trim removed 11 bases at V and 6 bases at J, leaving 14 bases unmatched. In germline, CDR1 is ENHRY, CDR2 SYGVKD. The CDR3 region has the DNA TGTGCCTCCAAAGGAGCGGGAGGGGCTCACGATACGCAGTATTTT. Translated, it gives CASKGAGGAHDTQYF.

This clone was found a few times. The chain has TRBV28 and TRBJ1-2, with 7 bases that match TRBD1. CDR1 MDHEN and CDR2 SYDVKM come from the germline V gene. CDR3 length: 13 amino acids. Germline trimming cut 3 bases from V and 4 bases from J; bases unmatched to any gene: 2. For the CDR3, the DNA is TGTGCCAGCAGTTTTAGACAGGGCTATGGCTACACCTTC. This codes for CASSFRQGYGYTF.

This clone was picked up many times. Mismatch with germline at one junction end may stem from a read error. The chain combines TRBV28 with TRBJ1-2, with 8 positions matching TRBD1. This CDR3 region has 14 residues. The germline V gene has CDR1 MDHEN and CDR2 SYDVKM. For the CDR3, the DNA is TGTGCCAGCAGATTATCTGACAGGGGCTGGGGCTACACCTTC. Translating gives CASRLSDRGWGYTF.

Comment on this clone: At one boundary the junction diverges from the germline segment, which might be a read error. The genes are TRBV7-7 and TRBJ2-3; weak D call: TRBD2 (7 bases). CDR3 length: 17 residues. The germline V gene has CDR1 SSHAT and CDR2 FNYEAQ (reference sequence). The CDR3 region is CASSPRAGGGQADTQYF. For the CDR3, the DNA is TGTGCTAGCAGCCCGCGCGCGGGCGGGGGCCAGGCAGATACGCAGTATTTT.

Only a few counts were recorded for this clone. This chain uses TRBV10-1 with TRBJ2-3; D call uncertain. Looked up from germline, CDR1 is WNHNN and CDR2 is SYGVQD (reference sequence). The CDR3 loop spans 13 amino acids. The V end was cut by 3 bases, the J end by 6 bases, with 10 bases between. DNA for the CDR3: TGCGCCAGCAGTGAAACAGATTTGGATACGCAGTATTTT. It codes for CASSETDLDTQYF.

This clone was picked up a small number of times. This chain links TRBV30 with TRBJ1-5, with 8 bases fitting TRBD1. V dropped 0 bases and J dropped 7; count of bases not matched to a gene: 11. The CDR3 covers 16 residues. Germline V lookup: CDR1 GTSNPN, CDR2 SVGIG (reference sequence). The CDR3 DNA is TGTGCCTGGAGTGTACCCGGCAGGGGGCCCGGGCAGCCCCAGCATTTT. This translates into CAWSVPGRGPGQPQHF.

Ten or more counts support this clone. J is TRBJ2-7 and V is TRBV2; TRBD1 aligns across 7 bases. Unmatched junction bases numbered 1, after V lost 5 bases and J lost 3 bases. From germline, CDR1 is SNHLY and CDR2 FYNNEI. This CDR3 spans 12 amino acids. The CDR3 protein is CASSSGGYEQYF. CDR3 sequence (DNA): TGTGCCAGCAGTTCAGGGGGCTACGAGCAGTACTTC.